This T cell receptor (beta chain) was obtained from a study of blood T cell repertoires in COVID-19. Study-wide context: T cells, B-cell-depleted T cells, or PBMCs supplied cDNA or gDNA.

Germline-derived CDR1 and CDR2 are SEHNR and FQNEAQ (reference sequence). Trimming took 2 bases from V and 0 from J, leaving 7 bases between them. The CDR3 sequence is 14 residues long. Per the authors' pipeline: Reference gene primer amplification gave estimated nucleated cell counts. Using immunoSEQ multiplex PCR, the repertoire was profiled, and TCRdb retains in-frame clones only, with some absent. D and trimming come from the DNA, and the V and J calls and clone size come from that table. Here the sample spans roughly 46,000 clones, roughly 86% being singletons. Participant reports of clinical history set cohort assignment. Before being deemed recovered, Cohort 3 donors had two negative PCRs, clearance, or symptom resolution.

This clonotype was sampled from a woman aged 45-65 years who had recovered from COVID-19. The sequenced material came from PBMCs or T cells enriched from blood (not recorded which). V and J are TRBV7-9 and TRBJ2-5; D remains unclear. CDR3 sequence: CASSLWPNQETQYF. CDR3 nucleotide sequence: TGTGCCAGCAGCTTATGGCCCAACCAAGAGACCCAGTACTTC. Full variable domain (rest looked up from reference TRBV7-9 and TRBJ2-5): DTGVSQNPRHKITKRGQNVTFRCDPISEHNRLYWYRQTLGQGPEFLTYFQNEAQLEKSRLLSDRFSAERPKGSFSTLEIQRTEQGDSAMYLCASSLWPNQETQYFGPGTRLLVL.